This entry lists 17 T cell receptor beta chains sequenced from one sample in a study of patients and donors after allogeneic stem cell transplantation. TCRdb reanalysed the RT-PCR reads using MiXCR and keeps one entry per CDR3 protein. The data contain just under 2,500 distinct CDR3 sequences, about 8% of them singletons. Specimen: blood, either unsorted or a sorted T cell fraction (not recorded which). Receptors originate from a human donor who was either an allogeneic HSCT recipient or a stem cell or donor lymphocyte infusion donor (not recorded which). It is not recorded whose cells these are; they may come from a transplant donor.

This clonotype is classed as medium-sized. The chain has TRBV4-3 and TRBJ2-1; TRBD2 is a possible D gene (5 bases). Germline V CDR1 and CDR2: LGHNA, YSLEER. This CDR3 has 16 residues. Trimming took 0 bases from V and 1 from J, leaving 10 bases between them. CDR3 amino acids: CASSQDGEPSYNEQFF. Here the CDR3 DNA reads TGCGCCAGCAGCCAAGATGGGGAGCCTTCCTACAATGAGCAGTTCTTC.

The chain joins TRBV11-3 to TRBJ2-2, with 8 bases that match TRBD2. The V segment lost 5 bases and the J segment 4 bases; nucleotides outside the gene matches: 3. Germline V gene sequence: CDR1 SGHNT, CDR2 YENEEA. The CDR3 is made up of 14 amino acids. The CDR3, as DNA: TGTGCCAGCAGCGGCGGGAGGACCACCGGGGAGCTGTTTTTT. Translation: CASSGGRTTGELFF. The full variable domain, in which reference TRBV11-3 and TRBJ2-2 provide the parts outside the CDR3, is EAGVVQSPRYKIIEKKQPVAFWCNPISGHNTLYWYLQNLGQGPELLIRYENEEAVDDSQLPKDRFSAERLKGVDSTLKIQPAELGDSAVYLCASSGGRTTGELFFGEGSRLTVL.

This clonotype was picked up a small number of times. The rearrangement links TRBV7-2 to TRBJ2-3; TRBD2 agrees at 8 bases. The germline V gene has CDR1 SGHTA and CDR2 FQGNSA. This CDR3 comprises 13 residues. The trim removed 2 bases at V and 14 bases at J, leaving 9 bases unmatched. DNA of the CDR3: TGTGCCAGCAGCTTACAGTTAGCGGGGTATGGGTATTTT. Translated: CASSLQLAGYGYF. The complete variable domain, with remaining parts taken from reference TRBV7-2 and TRBJ2-3, reads GAGVSQSPSNKVTEKGKDVELRCDPISGHTALYWYRQSLGQGLEFLIYFQGNSAPDKSGLPSDRFSAERTGGSVSTLTIQRTQQEDSAVYLCASSLQLAGYGYFGPGTRLTVL.

This chain links TRBV7-6 with TRBJ1-5, with TRBD1 identical over 9 bases. CDR1 and CDR2 from the germline V gene are SGHVS and FNYEAQ. With V trimmed by 5 bases and J by 11 bases, 10 bases remained unmatched. CDR3 length equals 14 residues. The CDR3 sequence: CASSPGQGSVAQHF. CDR3 DNA: TGTGCCAGCAGCCCTGGACAGGGGAGCGTCGCCCAGCATTTT.

By share, this clonotype ranks as medium-sized. The rearrangement links TRBV10-2 to TRBJ2-7, with TRBD2 as a possible D gene (5 bases). The CDR3 covers 15 residues. The V gene lost 5 bases and the J gene lost 0 bases, with 14 bases spanning the gap. CDR1 is WSHSY, CDR2 SAAADI, per germline. The CDR3 nucleotides are TGCGCCAGCAGTTGGGGAGCCCAGAGCTCCTACGAGCAGTACTTC. Amino acid sequence: CASSWGAQSSYEQYF.

The rearrangement uses TRBV28 and TRBJ1-1, with 7 bases lining up with TRBD1. CDR3 length equals 14 residues. With 6 bases clipped from V and 7 bases from J, the junction kept 11 bases outside the gene matches. The germline V gene has CDR1 MDHEN and CDR2 SYDVKM. In nucleotides, the CDR3 is TGTGCCAGCAGCATCACCGACAGGGTTAATGAAGCTTTCTTT. This gives the protein CASSITDRVNEAFF.

This clonotype qualifies as medium-sized. J is TRBJ2-5 and V is TRBV28; D ambiguous. The germline CDR1 and CDR2 sequences are MDHEN and SYDVKM. The V and J ends lost 6 bases and 5 bases respectively, with 7 bases between them. This CDR3 has 11 amino acids. The CDR3 region is CASSVKETQYF. CDR3 nucleotides: TGTGCCAGCAGCGTGAAGGAGACCCAGTACTTC.

This clonotype is deemed medium-sized. The V gene is TRBV7-2, the J gene TRBJ1-3; no firm D call. From germline, CDR1 is SGHTA and CDR2 FQGNSA. V was cut by 2 bases and J by 0 bases, with 5 bases left in between. CDR3 length: 14 amino acids. The CDR3 protein is CASSLRLSGNTIYF. In nucleotides, the CDR3 is TGTGCCAGCAGCTTACGACTCTCTGGAAACACCATATATTTT.

The J gene is TRBJ2-3, the V gene TRBV7-8; 9 bases align to TRBD2. Germline CDR1 reads SGHVS; CDR2 reads FQNEAQ. V trimming: 7 bases; J trimming: 6 bases; junction bases outside the gene matches: 11. The CDR3 contains 15 residues. CDR3 region: CASITPGGREDTQYF. The CDR3 DNA follows: TGTGCCAGCATCACCCCTGGCGGGAGGGAGGATACGCAGTATTTT.

This chain joins TRBV7-2 and TRBJ2-7, with 7 bases fitting TRBD2. The V segment lost 5 bases and the J segment 0 bases; nucleotides outside the gene matches: 19. CDR3 length: 19 amino acids. Germline CDR1 reads SGHTA; CDR2 reads FQGNSA. CDR3 sequence (DNA): TGTGCCAGCAGCGCCCGGGGGGTGGGACTTGATCCACACTCCTACGAGCAGTACTTC. Translated: CASSARGVGLDPHSYEQYF.

This clonotype is deemed medium-sized (0.01 to 0.1%). CDR3 amino acids: CAIRPGSGIETQYF. Written as DNA, the CDR3 is TGTGCCATCAGACCGGGATCGGGGATAGAGACCCAGTACTTC. The chain couples TRBV10-3 to TRBJ2-5, with a tentative D call TRBD2 (5 bases). The CDR3 consists of 14 residues. CDR1 and CDR2 from the germline V gene are ENHRY and SYGVKD. V was trimmed by 6 bases and J by 4 bases, leaving 15 bases between them.

This clonotype showed up just a few times. This chain links TRBV10-2 with TRBJ1-1, with no clear D. The germline CDR1 and CDR2 sequences are WSHSY and SAAADI. Trimming left V 3 bases short and J 4 bases short, with 6 bases between. The CDR3 is made up of 12 amino acids. CDR3 nucleotide sequence: TGCGCCAGCAGTGATCCATCCACTGAAGCTTTCTTT. Its translation is CASSDPSTEAFF.

By its share, this clonotype is medium-sized. J is TRBJ1-4 and V is TRBV29-1, with 8 nucleotides matching TRBD1. The CDR3 consists of 14 residues. CDR1 and CDR2 (germline): SQVTM, ANQGSEA. The ends lost 1 base at V and 8 bases at J; junction bases unmatched: 6. The CDR3 region has the DNA TGCAGCGTTGAAGGGACAGGGAATGAAGAAAAACTGTTTTTT. This sequence encodes CSVEGTGNEEKLFF.

This clonotype has more than one count but fewer than ten. The chain has TRBV5-1 and TRBJ2-2; D remains ambiguous. The CDR3 loop spans 16 amino acids. V was cut by 0 bases and J by 6 bases, with 15 bases left in between. CDR1 is SGHRS, CDR2 YFSETQ, per germline. CDR3: CASSLAVGRTAGELFF. The CDR3 coding sequence is TGCGCCAGCAGCTTGGCCGTGGGCAGGACGGCCGGGGAGCTGTTTTTT. Together with reference TRBV5-1 and TRBJ2-2, the CDR3 gives the full variable domain: KAGVTQTPRYLIKTRGQQVTLSCSPISGHRSVSWYQQTPGQGLQFLFEYFSETQRNKGNFPGRFSGRQFSNSRSEMNVSTLELGDSALYLCASSLAVGRTAGELFFGEGSRLTVL.

The chain couples TRBV5-1 to TRBJ2-6, with D hard to call. CDR1 and CDR2 (germline): SGHRS, YFSETQ. Trimming removed 4 bases at V and 0 bases at J, with 5 bases between. The CDR3 consists of 14 residues. CDR3 residues: CASSPGSGANVLTF. CDR3 nucleotide sequence: TGCGCCAGCAGCCCGGGCTCTGGGGCCAACGTCCTGACTTTC.

By proportion, this clonotype is medium-sized. The chain joins TRBV4-2 to TRBJ1-2; weak D call: TRBD1 (5 bases). Trimming took off 4 bases at V and 3 bases at J, with 9 bases between the two ends. This CDR3 spans 13 amino acids. The V gene's germline CDR1 is LGHNA and CDR2 YNFKEQ. The CDR3 coding sequence is TGTGCCAGCAGCCCGTCGGGGGACTATGGCTACACCTTC. Translating gives CASSPSGDYGYTF.

There are a few counts of this clonotype. This chain joins TRBV11-2 and TRBJ2-7; no firm D call. Trimming shortened V by 1 base and J by 2 bases, and 9 bases separated the two germline ends. The CDR3 is made up of 14 amino acids. From germline, CDR1 is SGHAT and CDR2 FQNNGV. This chain's CDR3 is CASSLVWNPYEQYF. CDR3 in DNA: TGTGCCAGCAGCTTAGTATGGAACCCCTACGAGCAGTACTTC.